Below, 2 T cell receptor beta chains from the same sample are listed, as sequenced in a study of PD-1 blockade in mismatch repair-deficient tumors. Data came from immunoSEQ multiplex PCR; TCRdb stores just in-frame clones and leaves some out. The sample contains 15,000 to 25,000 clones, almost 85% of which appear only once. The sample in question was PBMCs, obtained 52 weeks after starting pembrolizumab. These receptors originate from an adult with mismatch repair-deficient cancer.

CDR3 DNA sequence: TGTGCCACCAACAGGGGGCGAGAGACCCAGTACTTC. It encodes CATNRGRETQYF. This chain joins TRBV10-3 and TRBJ2-5; 9 bases map to TRBD1. Germline V gives CDR1 ENHRY, CDR2 SYGVKD. V was pared by 10 bases and J by 4 bases, with 4 bases of the junction left unmatched. There are 12 residues in the CDR3.

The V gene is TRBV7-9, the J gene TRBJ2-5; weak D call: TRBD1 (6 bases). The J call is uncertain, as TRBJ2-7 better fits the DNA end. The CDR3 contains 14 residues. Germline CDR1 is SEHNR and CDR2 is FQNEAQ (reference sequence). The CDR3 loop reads CASSIMDSSYEQYF. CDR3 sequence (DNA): TGTGCCAGCAGTATTATGGACAGCTCCTACGAGCAGTACTTC.